This T cell receptor beta chain derives from a study of T-cell reconstitution after alpha-beta-depleted transplantation in children. Library preparation (for TCRbeta) was performed with unique molecular identifiers. Via MiXCR, TCRdb re-called the PCR reads, giving one row per CDR3 protein. The profile shows approximately 390,000 distinct CDR3 sequences, about a tenth of them singletons. Germline CDR1 SGHRS, CDR2 YFSETQ. The CDR3 runs to 16 residues. After removal of 4 bases from V and 4 bases from J, the junction contained 9 bases not matched to a gene. This receptor was taken from a human donor who donated a stem cell graft to a child with acute myeloid leukemia. This rearrangement joins TRBV5-1 to TRBJ2-1; 9 positions match TRBD1. Sequenced here: PBMCs from the stem cell graft donor, sampled from the stem cell graft. In nucleotides, the CDR3 is TGCGCCAGCAGCACCCAACCGGGACAGGGATACAATGAGCAGTTCTTC. Translated: CASSTQPGQGYNEQFF.